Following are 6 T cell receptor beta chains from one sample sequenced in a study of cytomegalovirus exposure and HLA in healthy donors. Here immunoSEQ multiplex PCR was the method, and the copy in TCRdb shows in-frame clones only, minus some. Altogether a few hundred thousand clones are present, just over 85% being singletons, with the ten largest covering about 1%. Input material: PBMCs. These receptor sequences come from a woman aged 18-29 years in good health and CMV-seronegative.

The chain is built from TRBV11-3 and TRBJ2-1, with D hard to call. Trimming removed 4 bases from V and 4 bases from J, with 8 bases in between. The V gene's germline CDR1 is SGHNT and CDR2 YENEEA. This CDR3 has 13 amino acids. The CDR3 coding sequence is TGTGCCAGCAGCTCCGGGTATTACAATGAGCAGTTCTTC. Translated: CASSSGYYNEQFF.

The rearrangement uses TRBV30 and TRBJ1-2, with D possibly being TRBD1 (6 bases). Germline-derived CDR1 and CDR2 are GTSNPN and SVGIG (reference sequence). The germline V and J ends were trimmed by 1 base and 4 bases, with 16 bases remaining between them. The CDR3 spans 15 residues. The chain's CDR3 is CAWSGGMRGSYGYTF. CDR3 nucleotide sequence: TGTGCCTGGAGTGGAGGGATGAGGGGGTCCTATGGCTACACCTTC.

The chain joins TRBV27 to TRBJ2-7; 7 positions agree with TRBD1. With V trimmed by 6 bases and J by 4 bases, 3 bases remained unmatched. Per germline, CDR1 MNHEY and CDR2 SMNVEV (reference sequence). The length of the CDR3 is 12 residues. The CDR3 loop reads CASRKQGYEQYF. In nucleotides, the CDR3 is TGTGCCAGCAGGAAACAGGGGTACGAGCAGTACTTC.

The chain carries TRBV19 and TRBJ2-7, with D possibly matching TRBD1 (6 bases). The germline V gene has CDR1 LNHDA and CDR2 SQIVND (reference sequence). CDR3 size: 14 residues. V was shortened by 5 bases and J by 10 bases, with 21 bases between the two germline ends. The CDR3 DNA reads TGTGCCAGTAGTCCCAACCGGGACACTGTCCCTCAGTACTTC. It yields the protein CASSPNRDTVPQYF.

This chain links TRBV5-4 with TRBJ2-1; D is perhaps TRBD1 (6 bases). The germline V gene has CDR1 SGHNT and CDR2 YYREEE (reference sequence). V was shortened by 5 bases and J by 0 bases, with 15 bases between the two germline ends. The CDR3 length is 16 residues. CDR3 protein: CASSGPDRSSYNEQFF. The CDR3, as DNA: TGTGCCAGCAGTGGACCCGACAGGAGCTCCTACAATGAGCAGTTCTTC.

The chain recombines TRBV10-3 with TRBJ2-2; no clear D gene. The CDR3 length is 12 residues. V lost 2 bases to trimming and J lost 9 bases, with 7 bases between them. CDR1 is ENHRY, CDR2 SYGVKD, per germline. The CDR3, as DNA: TGTGCCATCAGTGAGGTCGACTGGGAGCTGTTTTTT. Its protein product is CAISEVDWELFF.